The table lists the clone carrying this T cell receptor (beta chain) with a count of one. This sample was included in a study of T cell responses to AZD1222 COVID-19 vaccine. Sequencing was performed with immunoSEQ multiplex PCR; in TCRdb, only in-frame clones are kept and a portion is missing. The sample carries roughly 150,000 clones, about 87% recorded once. This CDR3 spans 20 amino acids. V shed 1 base, J shed 4 bases, and the junction held 15 bases outside the gene matches. This chain links TRBV6-7 with TRBJ2-2; 10 bases align to TRBD2. TRBV6-7 is an open reading frame, and its role is uncertain. The TCR was taken from an adult in good health. The sequencing here drew on peripheral blood, taken on day 0 of AZD1222 vaccination. CDR3 bases: TGTGCCAGCAGTTACTGGTACCCAGCGGGAGGGCCCTCGACCACCGGGGAGCTGTTTTTT. Translated, it gives CASSYWYPAGGPSTTGELFF.